What follows describes a single TCR beta chain. Authors' data handling: Reference gene primer amplification gave estimated nucleated cell counts. Assay: immunoSEQ multiplex PCR; the TCRdb copy retains only in-frame clones and omits some. The D gene and trimming were derived from the DNA, and the V and J assignments and clone size from that table. The data show 130,000 or so clones, about nine tenths seen once. The sample is drawn from a study of blood T cell repertoires in COVID-19. Across the whole study: Material from acute and convalescent COVID-19 was sourced from the United States, Italy and Spain. The cDNA or gDNA used as material had been derived from T cells, B-cell-depleted T cells, or PBMCs.

CDR3 length equals 13 residues. CDR1 and CDR2 from the germline V gene are MNHNY and SVGAGI (reference sequence). V shed 4 bases and J shed 3 bases, with 10 bases lying between them. Input material: peripheral blood. The chain combines TRBV6-6 with TRBJ2-7, with D uncertain. The clonotype originates from a middle-aged man with acute or convalescent COVID-19. This CDR3 reads CASSFAVGYEQYF. The DNA of the CDR3 is TGTGCCAGCAGTTTCGCGGTGGGCTACGAGCAGTACTTC.